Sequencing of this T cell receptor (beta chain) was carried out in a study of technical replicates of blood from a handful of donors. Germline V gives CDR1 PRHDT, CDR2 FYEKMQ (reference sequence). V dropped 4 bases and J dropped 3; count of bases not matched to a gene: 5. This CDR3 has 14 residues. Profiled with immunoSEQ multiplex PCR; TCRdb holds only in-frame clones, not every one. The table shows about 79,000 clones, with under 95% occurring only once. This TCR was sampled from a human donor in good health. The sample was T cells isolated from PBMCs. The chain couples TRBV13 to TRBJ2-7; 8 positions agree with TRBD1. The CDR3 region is CASSSGQVNYEQYF. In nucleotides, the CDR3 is TGTGCCAGCAGCTCGGGACAGGTAAACTACGAGCAGTACTTC.